Listed below are T cell receptor beta chains from one sample, sequenced in a study of identical twins. A single record per CDR3 protein comes from TCRdb applying MiXCR to the 5' RACE reads. The data hold some 500,000 distinct CDR3 sequences, with around 9.6% observed a single time. These data were likewise used in another study, on yellow fever vaccine responses in identical twins.

Specimen: PBMCs. Every receptor here comes from a young woman in good health. Each CDR3 is given with its conserved first and last residue. The order of the fields is J gene, D gene, V gene, clone size, CDR3 DNA, CDR3 protein. A D gene is named only where the DNA matches it firmly. Clone size is given for some rows only: seen once, a few or many times, or a class if the clone is expanded.

TRBJ2-1,NA,TRBV5-1,many,TGCGCCAGCAGCTTGGACGGGGGCGGGCGTGGGGATGAGCAGTTCTTC,CASSLDGGGRGDEQFF
TRBJ2-3,NA,TRBV10-3,few,TGTGCCATCAGTGAGGGGTTGGGGATAGATACGCAGTATTTT,CAISEGLGIDTQYF
TRBJ2-5,TRBD2,TRBV7-2,few,TGTGCCAGCACCCCAGGGAGGGCCCAGTACTTC,CASTPGRAQYF
TRBJ1-4,NA,TRBV27,NA,TGTGCCAGCAGTTTACGGGCGGGAGATGAAAAACTGTTTTTT,CASSLRAGDEKLFF
TRBJ2-7,NA,TRBV20-1,NA,TGCAGTGCTAGAGATACTGGACTGCACTACGAGCAGTACTTC,CSARDTGLHYEQYF
TRBJ2-3,TRBD2,TRBV11-2,NA,TGTGCCAGCAGCCCCCTCCTAGCGGGGGACTTAGGGACAGATACGCAGTATTTT,CASSPLLAGDLGTDTQYF
TRBJ2-1,TRBD1,TRBV4-2,NA,TGTGCCAGCAGCCAGGAACAGGGGGCGGGCAATGAGCAGTTCTTC,CASSQEQGAGNEQFF
TRBJ2-6,NA,TRBV23-1,NA,TGCGCCAGCAGTCGGGGCAACCTAAAGGATAACGTCCTGACTTTC,CASSRGNLKDNVLTF
TRBJ2-1,NA,TRBV5-1,few,TGCGCCAGCAGCTTGACGGCCGCCGGGGGAGGGGGCGGGGAGAGAAGGCATGAGCAGTTCTTC,CASSLTAAGGGGGERRHEQFF
TRBJ2-1,TRBD2,TRBV11-2,few,TGTGCCAGCAGCTTAGAGGTTGCAGCGGGGGCCTACAATGAGCAGTTCTTC,CASSLEVAAGAYNEQFF
TRBJ1-6,NA,TRBV19,NA,TGTGCCAGTAGTATAGATACGGATTCACCCCTCCACTTT,CASSIDTDSPLHF
TRBJ2-1,TRBD1,TRBV29-1,many,TGCAGCGTGACAGGGGGAAATGAGCAGTTCTTC,CSVTGGNEQFF
TRBJ2-1,NA,TRBV5-1,many,TGCGCCAGCAGTCGGACCGGAGACAATGAGCAGTTCTTC,CASSRTGDNEQFF
TRBJ2-2,NA,TRBV28,few,TGTGCCAGCAGTTACCCTTGGGGGGAAGGGAACACCGGGGAGCTGTTTTTT,CASSYPWGEGNTGELFF
TRBJ1-6,TRBD1,TRBV27,many,TGTGCCAGCAGTTTAAGGACAGGGGGTAATAATTCACCCCTCCACTTT,CASSLRTGGNNSPLHF
TRBJ2-1,NA,TRBV14,many,TGTGCCAGCAGCCAGGGGAGTTTAAGCTACAATGAGCAGTTCTTC,CASSQGSLSYNEQFF
TRBJ2-3,NA,TRBV5-6,few,TGTGCCAGCAGCTTATTAGCAGTCCGAAGCACAGATACGCAGTATTTT,CASSLLAVRSTDTQYF
TRBJ2-7,NA,TRBV20-1,NA,TGCAGTGCTAGAGATGAGGGGTCCTTACCCTACGAGCAGTACTTC,CSARDEGSLPYEQYF
TRBJ1-1,NA,TRBV9,many,TGTGCCAGCAGCGTAGGAGGGACACAGAACACTGAAGCTTTCTTT,CASSVGGTQNTEAFF
TRBJ2-3,NA,TRBV2,few,TGTGCCAGCAGGGTGGCTCAGACAGATACGCAGTATTTT,CASRVAQTDTQYF
TRBJ2-7,TRBD2,TRBV7-9,few,TGTGCCAGCAGCTCCTTAGCGGGAGCTCACTACGAGCAGTACTTC,CASSSLAGAHYEQYF